This T cell receptor beta chain was recovered during a study of T cell responses to AZD1222 COVID-19 vaccine. Findings and caveats of the study: AZD1222 recipients seropositive at baseline numbered only six or seven. Most donors were white British, females outnumbered males, and clonal diversity was possibly underestimated.

V was pared by 5 bases and J by 0 bases, with 11 bases between. The V gene's germline CDR1 is SGHTA and CDR2 FQGNSA. This CDR3 is 15 amino acids long. Profiling relied on immunoSEQ multiplex PCR, and the TCRdb table lists in-frame clones only, not all of them. Here the sample spans 140,000 to 150,000 clones, approximately 90% being singletons. Worth noting for this clone: Antigen: not known.

The sequence came from an adult in good health. The sequencing here drew on peripheral blood, taken on day 0 of AZD1222 vaccination. J is TRBJ1-5 and V is TRBV7-2, with D possibly matching TRBD1 (5 bases). The CDR3 DNA follows: TGTGCCAGCAGCACTCAGGGATATAGCAATCAGCCCCAGCATTTT. Translating it yields CASSTQGYSNQPQHF.